The rows below give T cell receptor beta chains drawn from one sample of a study of cytomegalovirus exposure and HLA in healthy donors. The assay was immunoSEQ multiplex PCR, and TCRdb's table has in-frame clones only and misses some. The data contain 30,000 to 40,000 clones, 85% to 95% of them seen just once; the ten biggest clones take up more than 2.5%. Sequenced sample: PBMCs. Every receptor here comes from a young man in good health and CMV-seronegative. The CDR3 runs from the conserved cysteine through the conserved F or W. The D gene is left open where the match is weak. Only part of the rows carry a size: once, few, many, or a class if the clone is expanded.

v_gene: TRBV27; d_gene: .; abundance: .; j_gene: TRBJ1-5; len: 9; CDR3nt: TGTGCCGCAGGGTGGCCCCAGCATTTT; CDR3aa: CAAGWPQHF
v_gene: TRBV27; d_gene: .; abundance: .; j_gene: TRBJ2-3; len: 13; CDR3nt: TGTGCCAGCAGTTCCCCCCTCACAGATACGCAGTATTTT; CDR3aa: CASSSPLTDTQYF
v_gene: TRBV6-1; d_gene: .; abundance: once; j_gene: TRBJ2-3; len: 16; CDR3nt: TGTGCCAGCAGTGAAGCTCGGGGGATCGGAGCAGATACGCAGTATTTT; CDR3aa: CASSEARGIGADTQYF
v_gene: TRBV7-9; d_gene: TRBD2; abundance: .; j_gene: TRBJ2-5; len: 15; CDR3nt: TGTGCCAGCAGCCCCTCTGGAGCGGGAGAAGAGACCCAGTACTTC; CDR3aa: CASSPSGAGEETQYF
v_gene: TRBV14; d_gene: .; abundance: .; j_gene: TRBJ2-3; len: 18; CDR3nt: TGTGCCAGCAGCCTCCGGATATCATCCTCAGGGCAGGCAGATACGCAGTATTTT; CDR3aa: CASSLRISSSGQADTQYF
v_gene: TRBV2; d_gene: TRBD2; abundance: .; j_gene: TRBJ2-3; len: 14; CDR3nt: TGTGCCAGTTCTCTAGCGGGGCCGACGGATACGCAGTATTTT; CDR3aa: CASSLAGPTDTQYF
v_gene: TRBV6-5; d_gene: .; abundance: .; j_gene: TRBJ1-1; len: 13; CDR3nt: TGTGCCAGCAGTTACCTAGAGAACACTGAAGCTTTCTTT; CDR3aa: CASSYLENTEAFF
v_gene: TRBV7-7; d_gene: .; abundance: few; j_gene: TRBJ2-7; len: 13; CDR3nt: TGTGCTAGCAGCCCAGGGATTACCTACGAGCAGTACTTC; CDR3aa: CASSPGITYEQYF
v_gene: TRBV15; d_gene: TRBD2; abundance: .; j_gene: TRBJ2-2; len: 17; CDR3nt: TGTGCCACCAGCCGGGGGGGACTAGCGGCTTCGAGGGGGGAGCTGTTTTTT; CDR3aa: CATSRGGLAASRGELFF
v_gene: TRBV7-3; d_gene: .; abundance: .; j_gene: TRBJ1-1; len: 16; CDR3nt: TGTGCCAGCAGCTTAGGCAGACTCCCATTGAACACTGAAGCTTTCTTT; CDR3aa: CASSLGRLPLNTEAFF
v_gene: TRBV7-3; d_gene: .; abundance: .; j_gene: TRBJ2-3; len: 16; CDR3nt: TGTGCCAGCAGCTTAGGGCTTAGCGGTTACACAGATACGCAGTATTTT; CDR3aa: CASSLGLSGYTDTQYF
v_gene: TRBV5-1; d_gene: TRBD1; abundance: .; j_gene: TRBJ2-5; len: 16; CDR3nt: TGCGCCAGCAGGTGGAAACAGGGGGCCGGTGGGACGACCCAGTACTTC; CDR3aa: CASRWKQGAGGTTQYF
v_gene: TRBV2; d_gene: TRBD1; abundance: .; j_gene: TRBJ2-7; len: 14; CDR3nt: TGTGCCAGCCGTACATACAGGGGAAGGTACGAGCAGTACTTC; CDR3aa: CASRTYRGRYEQYF
v_gene: TRBV7-9; d_gene: TRBD1; abundance: few; j_gene: TRBJ2-7; len: 14; CDR3nt: TGTGCCAGCAGTCCAGGACAGGTGGCTTACGAGCAGTACTTC; CDR3aa: CASSPGQVAYEQYF
v_gene: TRBV6-1; d_gene: .; abundance: .; j_gene: TRBJ2-1; len: 14; CDR3nt: TGTGCCAGCAGTGAACTAGCATCCTACAATGAGCAGTTCTTC; CDR3aa: CASSELASYNEQFF
v_gene: TRBV7-9; d_gene: .; abundance: once; j_gene: TRBJ1-2; len: 13; CDR3nt: TGTGCCAGCAGCCCCGACAGAAATTATGGCTACACCTTC; CDR3aa: CASSPDRNYGYTF
v_gene: TRBV30; d_gene: TRBD2; abundance: .; j_gene: TRBJ2-7; len: 15; CDR3nt: TGTGCCTGGAGTACCCCTAGCGGGTGGGCGGACGAGCAGTACTTC; CDR3aa: CAWSTPSGWADEQYF
v_gene: TRBV2; d_gene: .; abundance: .; j_gene: TRBJ1-2; len: 14; CDR3nt: TGTGCCAGCAGTGAGGACATAGCTAACTATGGCTACACCTTC; CDR3aa: CASSEDIANYGYTF
v_gene: TRBV6-1; d_gene: TRBD1; abundance: .; j_gene: TRBJ1-2; len: 13; CDR3nt: TGTGCCAGCACCACAGGGGCAGACTATGGCTACACCTTC; CDR3aa: CASTTGADYGYTF
v_gene: TRBV5-4; d_gene: .; abundance: .; j_gene: TRBJ1-1; len: 15; CDR3nt: TGTGCCAGCAGCCCGGGCGGGCTTGGGAACACTGAAGCTTTCTTT; CDR3aa: CASSPGGLGNTEAFF